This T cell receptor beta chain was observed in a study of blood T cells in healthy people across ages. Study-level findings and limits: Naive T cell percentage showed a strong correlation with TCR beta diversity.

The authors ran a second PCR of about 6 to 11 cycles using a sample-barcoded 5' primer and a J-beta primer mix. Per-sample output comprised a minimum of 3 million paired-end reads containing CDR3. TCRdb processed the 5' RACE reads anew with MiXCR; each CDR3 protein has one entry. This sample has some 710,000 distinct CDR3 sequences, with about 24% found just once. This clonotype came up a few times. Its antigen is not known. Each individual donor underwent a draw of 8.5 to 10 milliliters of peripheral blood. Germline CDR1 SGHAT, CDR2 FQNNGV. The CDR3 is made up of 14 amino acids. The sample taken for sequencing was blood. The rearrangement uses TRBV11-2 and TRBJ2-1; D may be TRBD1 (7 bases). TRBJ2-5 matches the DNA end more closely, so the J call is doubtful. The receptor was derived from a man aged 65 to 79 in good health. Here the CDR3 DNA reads TGTGCCAGCAGGCCAGACAGGGCGGGAAAGACCCAGTACTTC. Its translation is CASRPDRAGKTQYF.